The T cell receptor (beta chain) described here comes from a study of OX40 agonist ivuxolimab in advanced cancers. Study-wide context: In this trial design, patients received ivuxolimab intravenously at 0.01 to 10 mg/kg every 2 weeks. Participants averaged about 66 years of age (range about 23 to 79) and were around 80% male. Prior checkpoint blockade (anti-PD-1, anti-PD-L1 or anti-CTLA-4) was permitted; 35% to 50% had it.

The CDR3 consists of 15 residues. V lost 4 bases to trimming and J lost 1 base, with 13 bases between them. Germline V gives CDR1 SEHNR, CDR2 FQNEAQ (reference sequence). The sampling schedule covered blood at baseline, cycle 4 day 1, and cycle 7 day 1. Clones were read by immunoSEQ multiplex PCR, and TCRdb kept only the in-frame ones, dropping some. The sample shows over 70,000 clones, about 83% of them seen only once. The TCR sequence derives from an adult with an advanced solid tumor such as melanoma, head and neck, liver or kidney cancer. The sequencing here drew on CD4+ or CD8+ T cells sorted from blood, taken in a trial of the OX40 agonist ivuxolimab. The V call is TRBV7-9, the J call TRBJ2-5; D might be TRBD1 (5 bases). CDR3 DNA sequence: TGTGCCAGCAGCTCTTCCGGACATATCCAAGAGACCCAGTACTTC. Translated, it gives CASSSSGHIQETQYF. Variable domain in full (rest from reference TRBV7-9 and TRBJ2-5): DTGVSQNPRHKITKRGQNVTFRCDPISEHNRLYWYRQTLGQGPEFLTYFQNEAQLEKSRLLSDRFSAERPKGSFSTLEIQRTEQGDSAMYLCASSSSGHIQETQYFGPGTRLLVL.